This TCR beta chain was obtained from a study of blood T cell repertoires in COVID-19. Study-level background: Spain, Italy and the United States supplied samples that represented acute and convalescent COVID-19. In each case, the material was cDNA or gDNA derived from T cells, B-cell-depleted T cells, or PBMCs.

In the authors' methods: Amplification from reference gene primers served as the basis for estimated nucleated cell counts. This table comes from immunoSEQ multiplex PCR, and its TCRdb copy is limited to in-frame clones, with some not included. For V, J and clone size, that table is used; D and trimming come from the DNA. The repertoire has about 190,000 clones, 70% to 80% of them found once; the top ten carry around 12%. This CDR3 spans 15 amino acids. V lost 8 bases and J 0 bases, leaving 15 bases between the germline ends. Germline values: CDR1 SGHRS, CDR2 YFSETQ. With respect to this clone: Distinct nucleotide sequences in the sample also encode this CDR3.

J is TRBJ1-3 and V is TRBV5-1, with D perhaps matching TRBD1 (5 bases). This sequence was found in a woman between 50 and 59 years old with acute or convalescent COVID-19. Sequencing input: peripheral blood. The CDR3 DNA reads as TGCGCCAGTAGTCTAGACAGCCTCTCTGGAAACACCATATATTTT. As protein: CASSLDSLSGNTIYF.